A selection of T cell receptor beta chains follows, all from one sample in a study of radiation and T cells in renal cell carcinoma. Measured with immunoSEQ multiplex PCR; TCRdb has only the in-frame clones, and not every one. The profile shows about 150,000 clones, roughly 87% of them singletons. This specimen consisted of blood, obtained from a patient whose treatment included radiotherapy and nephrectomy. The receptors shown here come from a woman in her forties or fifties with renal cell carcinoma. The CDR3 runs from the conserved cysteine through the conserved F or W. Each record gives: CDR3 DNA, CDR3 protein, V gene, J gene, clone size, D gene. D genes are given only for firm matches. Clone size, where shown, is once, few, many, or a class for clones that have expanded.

TGTGCCAGCAGCTTGAGGGGAAACACTGAAGCTTTCTTT	CASSLRGNTEAFF	TRBV5-4	TRBJ1-1	once	NA
TGTGCCAGCAGCACCGCAACCGGGACCCTCCACTTT	CASSTATGTLHF	TRBV7-2	TRBJ1-6	few	NA
TGTGCCAACCCGTCACAGGGGAATTCACCCCTCCACTTT	CANPSQGNSPLHF	TRBV6-4	TRBJ1-6	NA	TRBD1
TGTGCCAGCTCACTACTAGCGGGGCCTCAAGAGACCCAGTACTTC	CASSLLAGPQETQYF	TRBV18	TRBJ2-5	NA	TRBD2
TGCGCCAGCAGCCAGACAGGGGGTTCAACCGGGGAGCTGTTTTTT	CASSQTGGSTGELFF	TRBV5-1	TRBJ2-2	NA	TRBD1
TGTGCCAGCAGCTTGGTGAGCGGGGGGGCGCACGAGCAGTACTTC	CASSLVSGGAHEQYF	TRBV5-4	TRBJ2-7	NA	TRBD2
TGTGCCAGCAGCTTGAAGGGGGTCGGGTACAATGAGCAGTTCTTC	CASSLKGVGYNEQFF	TRBV5-6	TRBJ2-1	once	NA
TGTGCCAGCAGTCCACCGGGACTAGCGGGGGCGCTCCCGAAGCTAGCCAAAAACATTCAGTACTTC	CASSPPGLAGALPKLAKNIQYF	TRBV28	TRBJ2-4	NA	TRBD2
TGTGCCAGTAGTAGATCGGGACAGGGCACTAACTATGGCTACACCTTC	CASSRSGQGTNYGYTF	TRBV19	TRBJ1-2	NA	TRBD1
TGTGCCAGTAGTATGCGGGACTATGGCTACACCTTC	CASSMRDYGYTF	TRBV19	TRBJ1-2	NA	NA
TGTGCCAGTAGTTTTACAGGGGACGAGACCCAGTACTTC	CASSFTGDETQYF	TRBV19	TRBJ2-5	NA	TRBD1
TGTGCTAGCAGCTTATCTAGCGGGGGAGAGACCCAGTACTTC	CASSLSSGGETQYF	TRBV7-7	TRBJ2-5	NA	TRBD2
TGCGCCAGCAGCCAAGGGGCCAGCACAGATACGCAGTATTTT	CASSQGASTDTQYF	TRBV4-1	TRBJ2-3	NA	NA
TGTGCCAGTAGTACTACAGCTAACTATGGCTACACCTTC	CASSTTANYGYTF	TRBV19	TRBJ1-2	NA	NA
TGTGCCAGCAGCTTAGGACAGGGGGATGGCTACACCTTC	CASSLGQGDGYTF	TRBV7-9	TRBJ1-2	NA	TRBD1
TGCGCCAGCAGTGAGACCGGGACACTCTACGAGCAGTACTTC	CASSETGTLYEQYF	TRBV10-2	TRBJ2-7	NA	NA
TGTGCCAGCAGTGTAGCAGGGATCCCCACAGATACGCAGTATTTT	CASSVAGIPTDTQYF	TRBV2	TRBJ2-3	NA	NA
TGTGCCAGCAGCTTACCGGGGGCCTACAATGAGCAGTTCTTC	CASSLPGAYNEQFF	TRBV7-2	TRBJ2-1	NA	NA
TGTGCCAGCAGCTCAACAGGGGGCTTCGCTGAAGCTTTCTTT	CASSSTGGFAEAFF	TRBV7-3	TRBJ1-1	once	TRBD1
TGTGCCAGCAGTTGGGGACAGTCTAACTATGGCTACACCTTC	CASSWGQSNYGYTF	TRBV6-5	TRBJ1-2	NA	TRBD1
TGTGCCAGCAGCAGTACGACAGGACAAACCCCTGAAAAACTGTTTTTT	CASSSTTGQTPEKLFF	TRBV9	TRBJ1-4	NA	NA
TGTGCCAGCAGCGTACAGGGTTCGTCCGGGGAGCTGTTTTTT	CASSVQGSSGELFF	TRBV7-9	TRBJ2-2	few	NA
TGTGCCTGGAGGGGGTACGGGGGCGAAGGCTACACCTTC	CAWRGYGGEGYTF	TRBV30	TRBJ1-2	NA	NA
TGTGCCAGCAGTGAGACGGGGAACATTCAGTACTTC	CASSETGNIQYF	TRBV2	TRBJ2-4	NA	NA
TGTGCCAGCAGCTTATTTCATGAGCAGTTCTTC	CASSLFHEQFF	TRBV7-8	TRBJ2-1	NA	NA
TGTGCCAGCCAAAGGGGGCAACCACCCTATGGCTACACCTTC	CASQRGQPPYGYTF	TRBV6-5	TRBJ1-2	NA	TRBD1
TGTGCCAGTAGTATAACCACAGGGGGCACTGAAGCTTTCTTT	CASSITTGGTEAFF	TRBV19	TRBJ1-1	NA	TRBD1
TGTGCCAGCAGCTTACCAGAGACCCAGTACTTC	CASSLPETQYF	TRBV7-8	TRBJ2-5	NA	NA
TGTGCCAGCGGGACAGGGTTTCCGCAAGAGACCCAGTACTTC	CASGTGFPQETQYF	TRBV7-9	TRBJ2-5	once	TRBD1
TGTGCCAGCAGCGGGTACACCACCGGGGAGCTGTTTTTT	CASSGYTTGELFF	TRBV9	TRBJ2-2	NA	NA
TGTGCCACCAGCAGAGATTGGACCACAGATACGCAGTATTTT	CATSRDWTTDTQYF	TRBV15	TRBJ2-3	NA	NA
TGTGCCAGTTACGCTGGGGCCTTCGCGGAAGCTTTCTTT	CASYAGAFAEAFF	TRBV7-9	TRBJ1-1	NA	NA
TGTGCCAGCAGCTTAGGACAGGGGGCGTTCGAAAAACTGTTTTTT	CASSLGQGAFEKLFF	TRBV7-9	TRBJ1-4	NA	TRBD1
TGCGCCAGCAGCCACGGGACAATCTACTCCTACGAGCAGTACTTC	CASSHGTIYSYEQYF	TRBV4-1	TRBJ2-7	NA	NA
TGTGCCAGCAGCCGCCAACTAGCGGGGGGGCCCTACAATGAGCAGTTCTTC	CASSRQLAGGPYNEQFF	TRBV14	TRBJ2-1	NA	TRBD2
TGTGCCAGCAGCTTATATGATAATTCACCCCTCCACTTT	CASSLYDNSPLHF	TRBV11-1	TRBJ1-6	NA	NA
TGCGCCAGCAGCCAAGGGCTTAGTTTGGGGGGAAACACCGGGGAGCTGTTTTTT	CASSQGLSLGGNTGELFF	TRBV4-3	TRBJ2-2	once	NA
TGTGCCAGCAGCTATTTGGAGGGCACGAACACTGAAGCTTTCTTT	CASSYLEGTNTEAFF	TRBV9	TRBJ1-1	NA	NA
TGTGCCTGGAGTTTACAGCGCAATGAGCAGTTCTTC	CAWSLQRNEQFF	TRBV30	TRBJ2-1	NA	NA
TGTGCCAGCAGTGAGGGGGGGACTGAAGCTTTCTTT	CASSEGGTEAFF	TRBV6-1	TRBJ1-1	once	NA
TGTGCCAGCAGCTCGAGGGCCTTCTCTGGGGCCAACGTCCTGACTTTC	CASSSRAFSGANVLTF	TRBV7-9	TRBJ2-6	NA	NA
TGTGCTAGTGGTAACACACTAGCGGGGGGGATCGATGAGCAGTTCTTC	CASGNTLAGGIDEQFF	TRBV12-5	TRBJ2-1	NA	TRBD2
TGTGCCAGCAGCGGGGGCGGGCCGTACAATGAGCAGTTCTTC	CASSGGGPYNEQFF	TRBV11-1	TRBJ2-1	NA	NA
TGCGCCAGCAGCCAAGTGGGCGGACAGGGTAGGAATCAGCCCCAGCATTTT	CASSQVGGQGRNQPQHF	TRBV4-1	TRBJ1-5	NA	TRBD1
TGTGCCAGCAGCGTACAGGGGGCCGCTGGAAACACCATATATTTT	CASSVQGAAGNTIYF	TRBV6-1	TRBJ1-3	NA	TRBD1
TGTGCCAGCAGCATTCCAGGCAGGACGACTGAAGCTTTCTTT	CASSIPGRTTEAFF	TRBV5-4	TRBJ1-1	NA	NA
TGCGCCAGCAGCGCCACTAGCGGGGGGGCTAGAGAGGGTGAGCAGTTCTTC	CASSATSGGAREGEQFF	TRBV5-1	TRBJ2-1	once	TRBD2
TGTGCCAGTAAGTTCTTGGGGAACACTGAAGCTTTCTTT	CASKFLGNTEAFF	TRBV19	TRBJ1-1	NA	NA
TGCGCCAGCAGCTGGACCTCAGGTATCGGCTCCTACGAGCAGTACTTC	CASSWTSGIGSYEQYF	TRBV5-1	TRBJ2-7	NA	NA
TGTGCCAGCACGAAAGATTACACGCTCGGGGAAAAACTGTTTTTT	CASTKDYTLGEKLFF	TRBV2	TRBJ1-4	NA	NA
TGTGCCAGCAGACGTAGCGGGGAACCCGGGGAGCTGTTTTTT	CASRRSGEPGELFF	TRBV6-6	TRBJ2-2	once	TRBD2
TGTGCCAGCTCACCAGGGCGGGAAAATTACAATGAGCAGTTCTTC	CASSPGRENYNEQFF	TRBV18	TRBJ2-1	NA	NA
TGTGCCAGCAAGGGGCGGCTAGCGGGGAGCACAGATACGCAGTATTTT	CASKGRLAGSTDTQYF	TRBV2	TRBJ2-3	NA	TRBD2
TGTGCCAGCAGCTCCCCAAGACCGGGACAGAACTATGGCTACACCTTC	CASSSPRPGQNYGYTF	TRBV11-2	TRBJ1-2	NA	TRBD1
TGTGCCAGCAGCCTTAGCGGGGGGATAACCACAGATACGCAGTATTTT	CASSLSGGITTDTQYF	TRBV11-2	TRBJ2-3	NA	TRBD2
TGTGCCAGCAGTGGGGACAGATCTAGCTATGGCTACACCTTC	CASSGDRSSYGYTF	TRBV2	TRBJ1-2	NA	TRBD1
TGCGCCAGCAGCTTCAGGGGTGGGACCGGGGAGCTGTTTTTT	CASSFRGGTGELFF	TRBV5-1	TRBJ2-2	NA	NA
TGTGCCAGCAGCTTGCTAGATACGCAGTATTTT	CASSLLDTQYF	TRBV5-4	TRBJ2-3	NA	NA
TGTGCCAGTATAGGCCAGGTCTCTGGAAACACCATATATTTT	CASIGQVSGNTIYF	TRBV19	TRBJ1-3	NA	NA
TGTGCCACCAGCAGAGTGGGCGGGGGGCGAAATGAGCAGTTCTTC	CATSRVGGGRNEQFF	TRBV15	TRBJ2-1	NA	TRBD2